The 18 T cell receptor beta chains below all came from one sample that was sequenced in a study of CD8 T cells in ankylosing spondylitis. MiXCR, run by TCRdb on the 5' RACE reads, gives a single entry per CDR3 protein. Among hundreds of thousands of distinct CDR3 sequences listed, around 19% were seen once. What was sequenced was blood, either unsorted or a sorted T cell fraction (not recorded which). The receptors come from a male donor with ankylosing spondylitis or in good health (not recorded which).

The gene calls are TRBV20-1 and TRBJ2-1; no reliable D call. CDR1 and CDR2 from the germline V gene are DFQATT and SNEGSKA (reference sequence). V shed 1 base and J shed 4 bases, with 5 bases lying between them. The CDR3 spans 12 residues. In nucleotides, the CDR3 is TGCAGTGCTAGAGGCCTTTACAATGAGCAGTTCTTC. It yields the protein CSARGLYNEQFF.

This clonotype was seen just once. V usage is TRBV12-3 or TRBV12-4 and J usage is TRBJ2-3, with a tentative D call TRBD1 (5 bases). V lost 8 bases and J lost 0, with 6 bases in between. The CDR3 runs 12 residues. The CDR3 DNA reads TGTGCCAGCCAGGGTAGCACAGATACGCAGTATTTT. Protein sequence: CASQGSTDTQYF.

This clonotype occurred a few times. The chain uses TRBV2 and TRBJ2-3, with D perhaps matching TRBD2 (5 bases). This CDR3 comprises 14 residues. Germline V CDR1 and CDR2: SNHLY, FYNNEI. The ends were cut back, 5 bases at V and 4 bases at J, with 13 bases in the middle. CDR3 coding DNA: TGTGCCAGCAGTTTAGCCCCCGGGGCAGATACGCAGTATTTT. Encoded protein: CASSLAPGADTQYF. The whole variable domain, filled in from reference TRBV2 and TRBJ2-3, reads EPEVTQTPSHQVTQMGQEVILRCVPISNHLYFYWYRQILGQKVEFLVSFYNNEISEKSEIFDDQFSVERPDGSNFTLKIRSTKLEDSAMYFCASSLAPGADTQYFGPGTRLTVL.

J is TRBJ2-1 and V is TRBV11-2, with 9 positions matching TRBD1. CDR1 is SGHAT, CDR2 FQNNGV, per germline. V dropped 1 base and J dropped 5; count of bases not matched to a gene: 6. The CDR3 runs 16 residues. The CDR3 DNA reads as TGTGCCAGCAGCTTAGTGGCGGGACAGGGTAACAATGAGCAGTTCTTC. As protein: CASSLVAGQGNNEQFF. The whole variable domain, remainder taken from reference TRBV11-2 and TRBJ2-1, is EAGVAQSPRYKIIEKRQSVAFWCNPISGHATLYWYQQILGQGPKLLIQFQNNGVVDDSQLPKDRFSAERLKGVDSTLKIQPAKLEDSAVYLCASSLVAGQGNNEQFFGPGTRLTVL.

This clonotype was counted at least ten times. This chain joins TRBV12-3 or TRBV12-4 and TRBJ1-1; D is uncertain. The CDR3 covers 13 residues. Between the trimmed V and J ends, which lost 3 bases and 6 bases, there was a span of 11 bases. DNA for the CDR3: TGTGCCAGCAGTTTGGCCCTAACCTCTGAAGCTTTCTTT. Translated: CASSLALTSEAFF.

This clonotype was seen only a few times. The chain carries TRBV20-1 and TRBJ1-5; unclear D gene. The CDR3 contains 13 residues. Germline CDR1 DFQATT, CDR2 SNEGSKA (reference sequence). V lost 3 bases to trimming and J lost 5 bases, with 11 bases between them. The DNA of the CDR3 is TGCAGTGCTAGTCGAGGTCCGGATCAGCCCCAGCATTTT. This encodes CSASRGPDQPQHF.

A few counts support this clonotype. The rearrangement links TRBV5-1 to TRBJ1-4; TRBD1 matches 8 bases. Losses at the gene ends were 2 bases for V and 6 bases for J; bases not matched to a gene: 3. The CDR3 runs 14 residues. Germline V gene data show CDR1 as SGHRS and CDR2 as YFSETQ. CDR3 DNA: TGCGCCAGCAGCTTTAAGGGACAGGATGAAAAACTGTTTTTT. It codes for CASSFKGQDEKLFF.

This clonotype was counted a few times. CDR3 bases: TGTGCCAGCAGACCGGACTTAACAGATACGCAGTATTTT. This translates into CASRPDLTDTQYF. The V call is TRBV6-2 or TRBV6-3, the J call TRBJ2-3; D is possibly TRBD2 (5 bases). The CDR3 has 13 residues. Germline assignment: CDR1 MNHEY and CDR2 SVGEGT. Between the trimmed V and J ends, which lost 6 bases and 3 bases, there was a span of 10 bases.

On this clonotype: A junction boundary mismatches the germline segment, possibly from a read error. This sequence joins TRBV5-1 and TRBJ2-1, with a weak D call TRBD1 (6 bases). The CDR3 is 15 amino acids. Looked up from germline, CDR1 is SGHRS and CDR2 is YFSETQ. CDR3 nucleotides: TGCGCCAGCAGCTGGGACAACCTAGCCTACACTGAGCAGTTCTTC. The encoded protein is CASSWDNLAYTEQFF.

The chain joins TRBV20-1 to TRBJ2-5; possible D gene TRBD1, 6 bases. Germline V gene sequence: CDR1 DFQATT, CDR2 SNEGSKA (reference sequence). The CDR3 has 17 amino acids. V was clipped by 1 base and J by 0 bases, with 18 bases between them. CDR3 bases: TGCAGTGCTAGAGCCACCGGTGGACAGCGGTACCAAGAGACCCAGTACTTC. Protein product: CSARATGGQRYQETQYF.

This clonotype was observed many times. CDR3 residues: CASSVSLAAGELFF. Here the CDR3 DNA reads TGTGCCAGCAGCGTATCCCTAGCGGCCGGGGAGCTGTTTTTT. The rearrangement links TRBV9 to TRBJ2-2, with 7 bases lining up with TRBD2. Unmatched junction bases numbered 3, after V lost 1 base and J lost 6 bases. CDR1 is SGDLS and CDR2 is YYNGEE in the germline V gene. The CDR3 totals 14 residues.

This clonotype was detected only a few times. V usage is TRBV5-1 and J usage is TRBJ1-2; no clear D gene. V was pared by 2 bases and J by 0 bases, with 5 bases between. From germline, CDR1 is SGHRS and CDR2 YFSETQ. The CDR3 totals 13 residues. The CDR3 region is CASSFQANYGYTF. DNA for the CDR3: TGCGCCAGCAGCTTCCAGGCTAACTATGGCTACACCTTC.

This clonotype has a handful of counts. The genes are TRBV3-1 and TRBJ2-3; 7 bases line up with TRBD1. Per germline, CDR1 LGHDT and CDR2 YNNKEL (reference sequence). CDR3 size: 13 residues. The J segment lost 3 bases and the V segment lost 8 bases, leaving 5 bases of the junction unmatched. CDR3 nucleotide sequence: TGTGCCAGCGTACAGGGGTGGACAGATACGCAGTATTTT. Protein sequence: CASVQGWTDTQYF.

The chain recombines TRBV19 with TRBJ2-3; tentatively, D is TRBD2 (6 bases). There are 17 residues in the CDR3. The V end was cut by 1 base, the J end by 6 bases, with 20 bases between. Per germline, CDR1 LNHDA and CDR2 SQIVND (reference sequence). CDR3 amino acids: CASSIGFGGEKRDTQYF. The CDR3 coding sequence is TGTGCCAGTAGTATAGGGTTTGGCGGGGAGAAGAGGGATACGCAGTATTTT.

This chain joins TRBV3-1 and TRBJ1-1; D unresolved. The CDR3 consists of 14 residues. Germline CDR1 and CDR2: LGHDT and YNNKEL (reference sequence). V gave up 0 bases and J gave up 0 bases, with 5 bases separating them. The CDR3 spells CASSQDPVNTEAFF. As DNA, the CDR3 is TGTGCCAGCAGCCAAGACCCAGTGAACACTGAAGCTTTCTTT.

The gene calls are TRBV5-1 and TRBJ2-1, with a weak D call TRBD1 (6 bases). CDR1 SGHRS and CDR2 YFSETQ come from the germline V gene. This CDR3 is built from 15 residues. Trimming shortened V by 0 bases and J by 4 bases, and 11 bases separated the two germline ends. The CDR3: CASSLDRVGYNEQFF. DNA of the CDR3: TGCGCCAGCAGCTTGGACAGGGTGGGGTACAATGAGCAGTTCTTC.

The chain carries TRBV9 and TRBJ1-2; the D gene is possibly TRBD1 (5 bases). The CDR3 runs to 15 residues. The V gene lost 2 bases and the J gene lost 6 bases, with 17 bases spanning the gap. Germline loops: CDR1 SGDLS, CDR2 YYNGEE. Here the CDR3 reads CASSVLDGGGDGYTF. CDR3 nucleotide sequence: TGTGCCAGCAGCGTCTTAGATGGGGGGGGGGATGGCTACACCTTC.

This chain uses TRBV5-1 with TRBJ2-5; possibly TRBD1 for D (6 bases). The CDR3 extends over 16 amino acids. V was shortened by 1 base and J by 2 bases, with 15 bases between the two germline ends. Germline V gene data show CDR1 as SGHRS and CDR2 as YFSETQ. As DNA, the CDR3 is TGCGCCAGCAGCTTGAATCAGGGGACGGGGCAAGAGACCCAGTACTTC. Translating it yields CASSLNQGTGQETQYF.